The 21 T cell receptor beta chains below were found in one sample sequenced in a study of blood T cell repertoires in COVID-19 (dated by TCRdb to about 2020). Library preparation used the immunoSEQ multiplex PCR assay. In TCRdb, the immuneACCESS table is reduced to in-frame sequences with V and J assigned. These tables do not hold every clone; where another copy was compared, an unresolved V gene accounts for under half, and the others remain unexplained. The sample table holds about 88,000 clones, of which 90% to 95% were seen once. About 1.7% of the sample lies in the top ten. Input material: peripheral blood. The receptors shown here come from a man in his 60s with acute or convalescent COVID-19.

This chain uses TRBV7-9 with TRBJ1-1; no clear D gene. Trimming removed 0 bases at V and 4 bases at J, with 15 bases between. The CDR3 is 16 amino acids. Germline V lookup: CDR1 SEHNR, CDR2 FQNEAQ (reference sequence). The CDR3 sequence is CASSLAPVVAFTEAFF. The CDR3 region has the DNA TGTGCCAGCAGCTTAGCCCCTGTAGTCGCGTTCACTGAAGCTTTCTTT. The variable domain in full, completed from reference TRBV7-9 and TRBJ1-1, reads DTGVSQNPRHKITKRGQNVTFRCDPISEHNRLYWYRQTLGQGPEFLTYFQNEAQLEKSRLLSDRFSAERPKGSFSTLEIQRTEQGDSAMYLCASSLAPVVAFTEAFFGQGTRLTVV.

This clone has more than one count but fewer than ten. V usage is TRBV3-1 (or the pseudogene TRBV3-2) and J usage is TRBJ2-2; 7 positions match TRBD1. Germline CDR1 is LGHDT and CDR2 is YNNKEL (reference sequence). The CDR3 is made up of 12 amino acids. V dropped 5 bases and J dropped 7; count of bases not matched to a gene: 1. The CDR3 nucleotides are TGTGCCAGCAGCAGACAGGGCGGGGAGCTGTTTTTT. Its translation is CASSRQGGELFF.

The V call is TRBV5-1, the J call TRBJ2-5; maybe TRBD1 (5 bases). The V end was cut by 2 bases, the J end by 4 bases, with 12 bases between. The CDR3 length is 14 residues. Per germline, CDR1 SGHRS and CDR2 YFSETQ. CDR3 nucleotides: TGCGCCAGCAGCTTACAAGACAGTCGAGAGACCCAGTACTTC. Its translation is CASSLQDSRETQYF.

The chain employs TRBV4-1 and TRBJ2-5; 8 bases line up with TRBD2. Germline V CDR1 and CDR2: MGHRA, YSYEKL. V lost 4 bases, J lost 0 bases, and 7 bases stayed unmatched. The CDR3 consists of 16 residues. The CDR3 here is CASSLQERENQETQYF. As DNA, the CDR3 is TGCGCCAGCAGCCTCCAGGAGCGGGAGAACCAAGAGACCCAGTACTTC.

V and J are TRBV7-2 and TRBJ2-1; no firm D call. V lost 0 bases to trimming and J lost 14 bases, with 14 bases between them. There are 13 residues in the CDR3. CDR1 and CDR2 from the germline V gene are SGHTA and FQGNSA. CDR3 bases: TGTGCCAGCAGCTTAGCGATTGGCGACAACAAGTTCTTC. It specifies CASSLAIGDNKFF.

Concerning this clone itself: Distinct nucleotide sequences in the sample also encode this CDR3. CDR3 sequence (DNA): TGTGCCAGCAGCGTAGGGAGCTCCTACGAGCAGTACTTC. This codes for CASSVGSSYEQYF. V gene TRBV9 combines with J gene TRBJ2-7; D is unresolved. Per the germline V gene, CDR1 is SGDLS and CDR2 is YYNGEE. V dropped 0 bases and J dropped 0 bases, with 4 bases sitting between them. This CDR3 has 13 residues.

The gene calls are TRBV29-1 and TRBJ2-3; 8 bases match TRBD1. The CDR3 is made up of 14 amino acids. Trimming at V came to 7 bases and at J to 5 bases, leaving 11 bases not matched to a gene. Germline V gene data show CDR1 as SQVTM and CDR2 as ANQGSEA. CDR3 in amino acids: CSASTGARQDTQYF. CDR3 bases: TGCAGCGCCTCGACAGGGGCTCGGCAAGATACGCAGTATTTT.

As to this clone: The junction departs from germline at one end; a sequencing error may be responsible. V is TRBV7-9 and J is TRBJ2-3; D is uncertain. The CDR3 totals 9 residues. The germline V gene encodes CDR1 SEHNR and CDR2 FQNEAQ (reference sequence). The CDR3 nucleotides read TGTGCCAGCAGCTTAGCCTCCCTTTTT. Translated: CASSLASLF.

The chain has TRBV9 and TRBJ1-3; 7 bases agree with TRBD1. Germline assignment: CDR1 SGDLS and CDR2 YYNGEE. The CDR3 contains 14 residues. V was pared by 3 bases and J by 1 base, with 1 base of the junction left unmatched. In DNA, the CDR3 is TGTGCCAGCAGCGCGACAGGGTCTGGAAACACCATATATTTT. It is translated as CASSATGSGNTIYF.

The V and J genes are TRBV11-3 and TRBJ2-5, with 8 bases matching TRBD1. The germline gives CDR1 SGHNT, CDR2 YENEEA. V lost 5 bases and J lost 4; bases outside the gene matches: 9. The CDR3 extends over 15 amino acids. The CDR3 region is CASSRGQGMVETQYF. CDR3 in DNA: TGTGCCAGCAGCCGAGGACAGGGAATGGTAGAGACCCAGTACTTC. Full variable domain (missing parts from reference TRBV11-3 and TRBJ2-5): EAGVVQSPRYKIIEKKQPVAFWCNPISGHNTLYWYLQNLGQGPELLIRYENEEAVDDSQLPKDRFSAERLKGVDSTLKIQPAELGDSAVYLCASSRGQGMVETQYFGPGTRLLVL.

The genes are TRBV3-1 (or the pseudogene TRBV3-2) and TRBJ1-1; D remains ambiguous. The length of the CDR3 is 14 residues. V lost 2 bases, J lost 10 bases, and 17 bases lay in between. Per germline, CDR1 LGHDT and CDR2 YNNKEL (reference sequence). CDR3: CASSQLSGGGRAFF. CDR3 sequence (DNA): TGTGCCAGCAGCCAACTAAGCGGCGGTGGGAGAGCTTTCTTT.

The CDR3 loop reads CASSYRGHTGELFF. The CDR3, as DNA: TGTGCCAGCAGTTACCGTGGGCACACCGGGGAGCTGTTTTTT. The chain carries TRBV6-5 and TRBJ2-2, with no clear D. Germline CDR1 reads MNHEY; CDR2 reads SVGAGI. This CDR3 has 14 residues. The V gene lost 2 bases and the J gene lost 3 bases, with 7 bases spanning the gap.

The gene calls are TRBV28 and TRBJ1-4; D possibly corresponds to TRBD1 (6 bases). V lost 5 bases to trimming and J lost 0 bases, with 10 bases between them. This CDR3 comprises 15 residues. Germline lookup yields CDR1 MDHEN and CDR2 SYDVKM. In nucleotides, the CDR3 is TGTGCCAGCAGTCCGGACAGCTCAACTAATGAAAAACTGTTTTTT. Residues: CASSPDSSTNEKLFF.

The chain has TRBV28 and TRBJ1-4; D not resolved. V shed 8 bases and J shed 11 bases, with 24 bases lying between them. CDR3 length: 15 residues. CDR1 is MDHEN and CDR2 is SYDVKM in the germline V gene. CDR3 sequence reads: CASLQRGGLTLKLFF. CDR3 nucleotides: TGTGCCAGCCTCCAGCGGGGAGGGTTGACTCTTAAACTGTTTTTT.

The V call is TRBV7-9, the J call TRBJ1-1, with unresolved D. Trimming shortened V by 0 bases and J by 8 bases, and 10 bases separated the two germline ends. The CDR3 extends over 13 amino acids. CDR1 is SEHNR, CDR2 FQNEAQ, per germline (reference sequence). In DNA, the CDR3 is TGTGCCAGCAGCTTAGCGTCCCAGAAGGAAGCTTTCTTT. Protein product: CASSLASQKEAFF.

This chain connects TRBV14 to TRBJ2-7, with 7 bases lining up with TRBD1. The CDR3 length is 14 residues. Germline-derived CDR1 and CDR2 are SGHDN and FVKESK. Trimming at V came to 4 bases and at J to 1 base, leaving 4 bases not matched to a gene. The CDR3 coding sequence is TGTGCCAGCAGCCGCCACAGGGGTTCCTACGAGCAGTACTTC. Protein product: CASSRHRGSYEQYF.

The chain couples TRBV28 to TRBJ1-3, with D hard to call. Germline V gene data show CDR1 as MDHEN and CDR2 as SYDVKM. The CDR3 runs 13 residues. V was cut by 8 bases and J by 8 bases, with 16 bases left in between. CDR3 in amino acids: CASRRGPNYTIYF. CDR3 DNA: TGTGCCAGCCGCCGCGGTCCCAATTACACCATATATTTT.

This clone occurred once. The J gene is TRBJ2-7, the V gene TRBV11-1; 8 nucleotides align to TRBD1. This CDR3 contains 14 residues. J gave up 4 bases and V 3 bases, and 5 bases lay outside the gene matches. Germline values: CDR1 SGHAT, CDR2 FQDESV (reference sequence). The CDR3 loop is CASSFDDRGYEQYF. The CDR3 nucleotides read TGTGCCAGCAGCTTCGACGACAGGGGTTACGAGCAGTACTTC.

This clone occurred once. This chain links TRBV7-2 with TRBJ2-1, with no clear D. V was shortened by 3 bases and J by 0 bases, with 3 bases between the two germline ends. Germline lookup yields CDR1 SGHTA and CDR2 FQGNSA. The CDR3 runs 13 residues. The CDR3 DNA reads TGTGCCAGCAGCTTTAGCTCCTACAATGAGCAGTTCTTC. Its protein product is CASSFSSYNEQFF.

Only one count was recorded for this clone. For the CDR3, the DNA is TGTGCCAGCGGTAGTTATAACTATGGCTACACCTTC. The encoded protein is CASGSYNYGYTF. The chain is built from TRBV18 and TRBJ1-2; D ambiguous. CDR1 and CDR2 (germline): KGHSH, LQKENI. The CDR3 is 12 residues long. Trimming shortened V by 8 bases and J by 1 base, and 8 bases separated the two germline ends.

The chain uses TRBV19 and TRBJ1-5, with D uncertain. Germline CDR1 is LNHDA and CDR2 is SQIVND (reference sequence). The CDR3 totals 15 residues. The V end was cut by 4 bases, the J end by 2 bases, with 12 bases between. The CDR3 is CASSTVTLGNQPQHF. As DNA, the CDR3 is TGTGCCAGTAGTACGGTCACCCTTGGCAATCAGCCCCAGCATTTT.